The 22 T cell receptor beta chains below come from one sample, sequenced in a study of regulatory T cells in long-lasting Graves disease. Combining iRepertoire HTBI primers with Arm-PCR of CDR3 regions, the authors built TCR beta libraries. TCRdb reprocessed the multiplex PCR reads via MiXCR and lists one record per CDR3 protein. The sample carries 400,000 to 500,000 distinct CDR3 sequences, over 20% recorded once. Time point given: persistent/refractory GD, antithyroid drugs over 5 years with positive TRAb. RNA isolated from PBMCs was used to make the TCR library. The sample was peripheral blood mononuclear cells (PBMCs), taken when the disease was refractory, from a patient treated with antithyroid drugs. The receptors derive from a female donor with Graves disease.

This clonotype was recorded many times. The rearrangement links TRBV20-1 to TRBJ2-7, with 7 positions matching TRBD1. Unmatched junction bases numbered 15, after V lost 6 bases and J lost 4 bases. CDR1 and CDR2 from the germline V gene are DFQATT and SNEGSKA (reference sequence). The length of the CDR3 is 15 residues. The DNA for the CDR3 is TGCAGTGCCTTTGTTAGGGGGCAGGGAAGGTACGAGCAGTACTTC. Its translation: CSAFVRGQGRYEQYF.

In this sample, this clonotype turned up once. This chain connects TRBV27 to TRBJ2-6, with TRBD1 as a possible D gene (6 bases). This CDR3 is 16 amino acids long. The V end lost 6 bases, the J end lost 0 bases, and 12 bases lay between the germline ends. Germline values: CDR1 MNHEY, CDR2 SMNVEV (reference sequence). CDR3 in amino acids: CASSGTHSSGANVLTF. CDR3 coding DNA: TGTGCCAGCAGCGGGACACATAGCTCTGGGGCCAACGTCCTGACTTTC.

This rearrangement joins TRBV4-1 to TRBJ1-2; 8 nucleotides align to TRBD1. Germline CDR1 MGHRA, CDR2 YSYEKL. V trimming: 6 bases; J trimming: 2 bases; junction bases outside the gene matches: 5. The CDR3 totals 14 residues. DNA of the CDR3: TGCGCCAGCAGAGGTTGGGACAGGAACTATGGCTACACCTTC. Translating gives CASRGWDRNYGYTF.

This clonotype was seen ten or more times. The chain is built from TRBV28 and TRBJ1-2; no definite D call. Germline V gene sequence: CDR1 MDHEN, CDR2 SYDVKM. V was cut by 2 bases and J by 1 base, with 11 bases left in between. This CDR3 spans 15 amino acids. The CDR3 region has the DNA TGTGCCAGCAGTTTAGAGGCGAACCTTAACTATGGCTACACCTTC. It yields the protein CASSLEANLNYGYTF.

Ten or more counts support this clonotype. V gene TRBV2 combines with J gene TRBJ1-2; D gene unclear. With 3 bases removed from V and 3 bases from J, the gap between germline ends came to 11 bases. The CDR3 contains 14 residues. Germline CDR1 and CDR2: SNHLY and FYNNEI. CDR3 bases: TGTGCCAGCAGTGAGGGCAGCAAACACTATGGCTACACCTTC. It is translated as CASSEGSKHYGYTF.

This chain uses TRBV20-1 with TRBJ2-7; D is perhaps TRBD2 (7 bases). The germline V gene has CDR1 DFQATT and CDR2 SNEGSKA (reference sequence). Trimming removed 5 bases at V and 2 bases at J, with 13 bases between. The CDR3 extends over 13 amino acids. The CDR3 DNA is TGCAGTGCTCACCGGCGGGGGCCCTACGAGCAGTACTTC. Amino acid sequence: CSAHRRGPYEQYF.

The V call is TRBV9, the J call TRBJ2-1; no clear D. Germline V gives CDR1 SGDLS, CDR2 YYNGEE. Trimming cost V 0 bases and J 8 bases, with 9 bases left between them. CDR3 length equals 13 residues. DNA of the CDR3: TGTGCCAGCAGCGTAGAAAATAGGGATGAGCAGTTCTTC. It specifies CASSVENRDEQFF. The complete variable domain, with remaining parts taken from reference TRBV9 and TRBJ2-1, reads DSGVTQTPKHLITATGQRVTLRCSPRSGDLSVYWYQQSLDQGLQFLIQYYNGEERAKGNILERFSAQQFPDLHSELNLSSLELGDSALYFCASSVENRDEQFFGPGTRLTVL.

The CDR3 reads CASSSDRVVGELFF. The CDR3 DNA reads as TGTGCCAGCAGTTCGGACAGGGTGGTCGGGGAGCTGTTTTTT. J is TRBJ2-2 and V is TRBV6-5, with 8 bases fitting TRBD1. The CDR3 runs 14 residues. Per the germline V gene, CDR1 is MNHEY and CDR2 is SVGAGI. Losses at the gene ends were 4 bases for V and 7 bases for J; bases not matched to a gene: 5.

This chain uses TRBV20-1 with TRBJ2-5; D may be TRBD2 (6 bases). V lost 3 bases, J lost 1 base, and 12 bases lay in between. The CDR3 has 14 amino acids. Germline V gene data show CDR1 as DFQATT and CDR2 as SNEGSKA (reference sequence). The CDR3 coding sequence is TGCAGTGCTAGGCGGGGAGTGGCCCAAGAGACCCAGTACTTC. It specifies CSARRGVAQETQYF.

The chain is built from TRBV19 and TRBJ1-1, with unresolved D. In germline, CDR1 is LNHDA, CDR2 SQIVND (reference sequence). The CDR3 runs 14 residues. The V end lost 3 bases, the J end lost 1 base, and 9 bases lay between the germline ends. This CDR3 reads CASSIGMGNTEAFF. The CDR3 DNA sequence: TGTGCCAGTAGTATCGGGATGGGGAACACTGAAGCTTTCTTT.

V gene TRBV3-1 combines with J gene TRBJ2-1; 7 nucleotides line up with TRBD2. V gave up 6 bases and J gave up 3 bases; unmatched junction bases: 5. This CDR3 spans 14 amino acids. Germline V gene sequence: CDR1 LGHDT, CDR2 YNNKEL (reference sequence). In nucleotides, the CDR3 is TGTGCCAGCAGTGGCGCGGGAGACTACAATGAGCAGTTCTTC. It encodes CASSGAGDYNEQFF.

This clonotype was found a few times. J is TRBJ2-1 and V is TRBV28; tentative D call: TRBD2 (6 bases). Trimming pared 8 bases from V and 1 base from J, leaving 12 bases between. The CDR3 consists of 14 residues. CDR1 MDHEN and CDR2 SYDVKM come from the germline V gene. The CDR3 protein is CASGRGTSYNEQFF. The CDR3 bases are TGTGCCAGCGGCAGAGGGACTTCCTACAATGAGCAGTTCTTC.

The chain joins TRBV20-1 to TRBJ2-3; TRBD2 might be the D (5 bases). The germline V gene encodes CDR1 DFQATT and CDR2 SNEGSKA (reference sequence). Trimming removed 7 bases from V and 5 bases from J, with 13 bases in between. This CDR3 is built from 12 residues. CDR3 nucleotides: TGCAGTGGCAGTATGCGGGTAGATACGCAGTATTTT. It codes for CSGSMRVDTQYF.

In its sample, this clonotype was seen many times. The V gene is TRBV12-3 or TRBV12-4, the J gene TRBJ2-4, with D possibly matching TRBD1 (6 bases). This CDR3 is built from 16 residues. V shed 8 bases and J shed 0 bases, with 17 bases lying between them. The CDR3 DNA follows: TGTGCCAGCTTAAAAAGGGGACAACTAGCCAAAAACATTCAGTACTTC. This encodes CASLKRGQLAKNIQYF.

This clonotype came up once. The V and J genes are TRBV27 and TRBJ2-1, with D possibly being TRBD2 (5 bases). The CDR3 runs 16 residues. CDR1 is MNHEY, CDR2 SMNVEV, per germline (reference sequence). The V and J ends lost 2 bases and 4 bases respectively, with 15 bases between them. The CDR3: CASSLVPSPKYNEQFF. The DNA of the CDR3 is TGTGCCAGCAGTTTAGTTCCTAGCCCTAAGTACAATGAGCAGTTCTTC.

The rearrangement links TRBV28 to TRBJ1-3; D is perhaps TRBD1 (5 bases). The CDR3 contains 15 residues. The V end lost 7 bases, the J end lost 0 bases, and 13 bases lay between the germline ends. CDR1 is MDHEN, CDR2 SYDVKM, per germline. For the CDR3, the DNA is TGTGCCAGCATCCAGCCAGGGTTCTCTGGAAACACCATATATTTT. The encoded protein is CASIQPGFSGNTIYF.

The table lists this clonotype with many counts. This sequence joins TRBV27 and TRBJ2-7, with D tentatively TRBD1 (6 bases). The V gene's germline CDR1 is MNHEY and CDR2 SMNVEV (reference sequence). Trimming left V 4 bases short and J 4 bases short, with 17 bases between. The CDR3 is 15 amino acids. DNA of the CDR3: TGTGCCAGCAGTTCCTACAGGGAAATAAAGTACGAGCAGTACTTC. Its protein is CASSSYREIKYEQYF.

This clonotype has just one count. The gene calls are TRBV5-6 and TRBJ2-4; D possibly corresponds to TRBD1 (6 bases). Germline V CDR1 and CDR2: SGHDT, YYEEEE. The ends were cut back, 3 bases at V and 7 bases at J, with 14 bases in the middle. The CDR3 contains 14 residues. In nucleotides, the CDR3 is TGTGCCAGCAGCTCCCAGGGGAGTAGGAACATTCAGTACTTC. Amino acid sequence: CASSSQGSRNIQYF.

This clonotype was detected only a few times. CDR3 DNA sequence: TGCGCCAGCAGATTCCGACCCGGGACAGGGGACTCCCTCCGCTACTACGAGCAGTACTTC. Protein: CASRFRPGTGDSLRYYEQYF. The chain links TRBV5-1 to TRBJ2-7, with TRBD1 matching over 10 bases. The CDR3 is 20 residues long. V was pared by 5 bases and J by 3 bases, with 23 bases of the junction left unmatched. The germline CDR1 and CDR2 sequences are SGHRS and YFSETQ.

This clonotype appeared many times. The chain employs TRBV28 and TRBJ2-7; D remains unclear. V gave up 2 bases and J gave up 4 bases, with 12 bases separating them. Germline CDR1 MDHEN, CDR2 SYDVKM. The CDR3 contains 14 residues. The CDR3 bases are TGTGCCAGCAGTTTACCCCAGGACGGTTACGAGCAGTACTTC. Translation: CASSLPQDGYEQYF.

The rearrangement joins TRBV7-2 to TRBJ2-7, with TRBD2 as a possible D gene (5 bases). CDR3 size: 13 residues. CDR1 is SGHTA, CDR2 FQGNSA, per germline. The V gene lost 2 bases and the J gene lost 3 bases, with 8 bases spanning the gap. The DNA of the CDR3 is TGTGCCAGCAGCTTATTTCGGGGCTACGAGCAGTACTTC. Residues: CASSLFRGYEQYF.

The chain has TRBV4-2 and TRBJ2-2; tentatively, D is TRBD2 (6 bases). CDR1 is LGHNA, CDR2 YNFKEQ, per germline. The CDR3 spans 15 residues. Trimming left V 1 base short and J 5 bases short, with 11 bases between. The CDR3 loop reads CASSQGGAGTGELFF. The CDR3 coding sequence is TGTGCCAGCAGCCAAGGAGGGGCGGGGACCGGGGAGCTGTTTTTT.